The 2 T cell receptor beta chains in this list originate from one sample, sequenced in a study of cytomegalovirus exposure and HLA in healthy donors. Sequenced by immunoSEQ multiplex PCR; TCRdb stores in-frame clones only, minus some. The profile shows 150,000 to 200,000 clones, about 90% of them singletons. The source material was PBMCs. These TCRs come from a woman between 18 and 30 years old in good health and CMV-seropositive.

The chain combines TRBV28 with TRBJ2-7; maybe TRBD1 (6 bases). Germline V gene data show CDR1 as MDHEN and CDR2 as SYDVKM. Trimming stripped 4 bases from V and 7 bases from J, with 17 bases between. The CDR3 contains 14 residues. The CDR3, as DNA: TGTGCCAGCAGTTCCTTCCCGAACGACAGGGAGCAGTACTTC. Protein: CASSSFPNDREQYF.

Only a few counts were recorded for this clone. The chain carries TRBV18 and TRBJ1-2, with D unresolved. CDR1 is KGHSH, CDR2 LQKENI, per germline. This CDR3 has 13 residues. V lost 4 bases to trimming and J lost 1 base, with 7 bases between them. Here the CDR3 reads CASSQQLNYGYTF. The CDR3 DNA sequence: TGTGCCAGCTCACAACAGCTTAACTATGGCTACACCTTC.